This T cell receptor beta chain comes out of a study of T cells in Graves' hyperthyroidism and ophthalmopathy. The length of the CDR3 is 20 residues. V lost 0 bases and J lost 0, with 18 bases in between. Germline V lookup: CDR1 LGHNA, CDR2 YSLEER. Regarding the study as a whole: Most thyroid clonotypes that were expanded above 0.001 also turned up in blood. A model using 13 V-J features told ophthalmopathy apart from stable hyperthyroidism.

Comment on this clonotype: The antigen is not known.

Investigators excluded patients with uncontrolled infection, other autoimmune disease, pregnancy or lactation. Diagnoses rested on clinical symptoms, serum thyroxine and TRAb, thyroid ultrasound and orbital computed tomography. It was RNA transcripts that yielded the amplified TCR beta CDR3 regions. The HTBI primer set served for first-round RT-PCR of the TCR CDR3. One entry per CDR3 protein, called by TCRdb with MiXCR from the multiplex PCR reads. The data contain approximately 300,000 distinct CDR3 sequences, around 15% of them seen just once; the ten biggest clones take up less than 70%. Specimen: blood. The V and J genes are TRBV4-3 and TRBJ2-6; D remains ambiguous. The sequence was collected from an older woman with Graves' ophthalmopathy. CDR3 loop: CASSQDLKGPFSSGANVLTF. The CDR3 DNA is TGCGCCAGCAGCCAAGATTTGAAAGGTCCCTTCAGCTCTGGGGCCAACGTCCTGACTTTC.